This T cell receptor beta chain stems from a study of PD-1 blockade in classical Hodgkin lymphoma. Whole-study results and caveats: A reduction in baseline TCR diversity was reportedly seen in newly diagnosed patients relative to healthy donors.

The V gene end was trimmed by 0 bases and the J gene end by 4 bases; junction bases not matched to a gene: 3. Germline lookup yields CDR1 SGHDT and CDR2 YYEEEE. The CDR3 has 15 amino acids. About this clone: Its antigen remains unidentified.

Only in-frame clones appear in the TCRdb table, and some are missing; sequencing was by immunoSEQ multiplex PCR. The repertoire includes around 17,000 clones, around four fifths of them detected once, and 1% sits in the top ten. Relapse after autologous stem cell transplantation occurred in every patient, and brentuximab vedotin exposure varied. Researchers used magnetic negative selection to pull out pure CD4+ T cells from thawed PBMCs. This clonotype was obtained from a human donor with classical Hodgkin lymphoma. V gene TRBV5-6 combines with J gene TRBJ1-4; 7 nucleotides align to TRBD1. This sample comprised CD4+ T cells from blood, obtained at baseline. DNA of the CDR3: TGTGCCAGCAGCTTGGTAGGGACAGTTAATGAAAAACTGTTTTTT. Translated, it gives CASSLVGTVNEKLFF. Based on the CDR3 plus reference TRBV5-6 and TRBJ1-4, the full variable domain is DAGVTQSPTHLIKTRGQQVTLRCSPKSGHDTVSWYQQALGQGPQFIFQYYEEEERQRGNFPDRFSGHQFPNYSSELNVNALLLGDSALYLCASSLVGTVNEKLFFGSGTQLSVL.